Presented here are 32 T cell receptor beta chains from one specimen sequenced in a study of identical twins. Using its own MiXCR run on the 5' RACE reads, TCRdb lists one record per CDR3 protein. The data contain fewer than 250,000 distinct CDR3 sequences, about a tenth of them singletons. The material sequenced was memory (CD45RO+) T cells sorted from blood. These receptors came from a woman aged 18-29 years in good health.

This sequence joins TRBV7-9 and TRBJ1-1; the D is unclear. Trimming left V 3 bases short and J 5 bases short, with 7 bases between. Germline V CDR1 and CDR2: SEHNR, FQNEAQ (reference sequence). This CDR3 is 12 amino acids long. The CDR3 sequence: CASSFGVTEAFF. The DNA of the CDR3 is TGTGCCAGCAGCTTTGGGGTGACTGAAGCTTTCTTT.

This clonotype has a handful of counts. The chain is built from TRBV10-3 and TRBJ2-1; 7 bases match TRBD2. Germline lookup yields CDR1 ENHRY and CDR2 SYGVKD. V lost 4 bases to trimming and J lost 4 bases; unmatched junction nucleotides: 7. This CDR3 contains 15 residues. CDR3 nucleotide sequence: TGTGCCATCAGTGGGCAACTAGCGCCATACAATGAGCAGTTCTTC. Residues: CAISGQLAPYNEQFF.

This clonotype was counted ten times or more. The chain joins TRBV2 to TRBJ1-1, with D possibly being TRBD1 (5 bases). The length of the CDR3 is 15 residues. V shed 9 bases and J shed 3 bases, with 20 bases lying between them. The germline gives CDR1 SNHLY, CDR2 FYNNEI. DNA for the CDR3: TGTGCCAGTTTACGGACCCGAATGGGGGACACTGAAGCTTTCTTT. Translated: CASLRTRMGDTEAFF.

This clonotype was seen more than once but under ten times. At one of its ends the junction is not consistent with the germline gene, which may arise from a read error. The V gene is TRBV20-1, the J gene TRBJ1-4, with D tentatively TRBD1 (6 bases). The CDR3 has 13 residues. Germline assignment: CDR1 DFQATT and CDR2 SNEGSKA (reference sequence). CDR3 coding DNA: TGCAGTGCCCTTCAGGGGTCTAACGAAAAACTGTTTTTT. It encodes CSALQGSNEKLFF.

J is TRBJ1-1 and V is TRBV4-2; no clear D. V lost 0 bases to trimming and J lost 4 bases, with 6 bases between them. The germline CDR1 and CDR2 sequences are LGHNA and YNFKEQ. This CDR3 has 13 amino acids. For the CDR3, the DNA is TGTGCCAGCAGCCAAGATTCTTTCACTGAAGCTTTCTTT. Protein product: CASSQDSFTEAFF.

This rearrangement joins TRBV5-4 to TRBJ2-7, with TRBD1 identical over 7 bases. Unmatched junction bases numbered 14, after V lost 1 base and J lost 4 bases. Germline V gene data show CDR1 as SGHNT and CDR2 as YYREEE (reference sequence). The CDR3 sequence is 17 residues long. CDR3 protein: CASSLNPTTGTAYEQYF. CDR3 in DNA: TGTGCCAGCAGCTTGAATCCTACAACCGGGACAGCTTACGAGCAGTACTTC.

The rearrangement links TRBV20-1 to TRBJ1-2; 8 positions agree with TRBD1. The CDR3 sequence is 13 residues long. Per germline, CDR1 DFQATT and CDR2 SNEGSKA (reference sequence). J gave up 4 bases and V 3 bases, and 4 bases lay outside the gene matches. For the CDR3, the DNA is TGCAGTGCTAGCGGACAGGGTAGCTATGGCTACACCTTC. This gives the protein CSASGQGSYGYTF.

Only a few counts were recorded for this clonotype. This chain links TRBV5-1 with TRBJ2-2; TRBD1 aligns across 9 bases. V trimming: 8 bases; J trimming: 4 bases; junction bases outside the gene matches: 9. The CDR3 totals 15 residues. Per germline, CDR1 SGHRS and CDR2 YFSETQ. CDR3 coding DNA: TGCGCCAGTTACCCGGGACAGGGTGGCACCGGGGAGCTGTTTTTT. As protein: CASYPGQGGTGELFF.

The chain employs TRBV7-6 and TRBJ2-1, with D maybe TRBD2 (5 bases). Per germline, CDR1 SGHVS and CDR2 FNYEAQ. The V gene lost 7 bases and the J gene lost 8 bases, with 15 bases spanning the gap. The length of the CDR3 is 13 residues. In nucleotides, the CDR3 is TGTGCCAGCATCCGGGAAGTAAGGCATGAGCAGTTCTTC. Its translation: CASIREVRHEQFF.

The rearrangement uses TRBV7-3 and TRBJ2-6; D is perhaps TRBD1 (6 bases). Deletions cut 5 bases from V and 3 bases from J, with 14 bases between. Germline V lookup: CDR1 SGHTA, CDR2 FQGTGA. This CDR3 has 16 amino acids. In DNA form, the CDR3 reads TGTGCCAGCAGCATTCACAGGGTCGGTGGGGCCAACGTCCTGACTTTC. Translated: CASSIHRVGGANVLTF.

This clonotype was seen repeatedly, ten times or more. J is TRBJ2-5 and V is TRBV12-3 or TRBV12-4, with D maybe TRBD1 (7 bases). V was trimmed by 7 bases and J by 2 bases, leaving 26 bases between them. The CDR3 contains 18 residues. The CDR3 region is CASITPPPLTGRQETQYF. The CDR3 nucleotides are TGTGCCAGCATCACACCACCCCCCTTGACAGGGAGGCAAGAGACCCAGTACTTC.

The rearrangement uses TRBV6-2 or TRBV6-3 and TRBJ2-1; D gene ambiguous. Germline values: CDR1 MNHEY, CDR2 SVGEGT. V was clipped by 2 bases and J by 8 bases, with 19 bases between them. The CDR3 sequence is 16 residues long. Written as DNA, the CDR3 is TGTGCCAGCAGTTACGAGGTCGGACGGTTATCCCATGAGCAGTTCTTC. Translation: CASSYEVGRLSHEQFF.

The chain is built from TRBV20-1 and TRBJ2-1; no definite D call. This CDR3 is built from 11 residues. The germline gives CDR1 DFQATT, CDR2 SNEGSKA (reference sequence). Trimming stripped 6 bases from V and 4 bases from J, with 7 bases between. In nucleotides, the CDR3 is TGCAGTGCGGTTGAGTACAATGAGCAGTTCTTC. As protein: CSAVEYNEQFF.

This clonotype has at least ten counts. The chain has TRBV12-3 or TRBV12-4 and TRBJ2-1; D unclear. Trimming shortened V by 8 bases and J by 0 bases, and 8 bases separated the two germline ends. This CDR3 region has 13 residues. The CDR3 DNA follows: TGTGCCAGCTCAAAAAGCTCCTACAATGAGCAGTTCTTC. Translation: CASSKSSYNEQFF.

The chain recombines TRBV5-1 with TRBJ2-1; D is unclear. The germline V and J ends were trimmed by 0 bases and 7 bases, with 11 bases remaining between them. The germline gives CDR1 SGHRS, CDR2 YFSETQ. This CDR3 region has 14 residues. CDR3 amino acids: CASSLESFLNEQFF. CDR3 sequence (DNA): TGCGCCAGCAGCTTGGAGAGTTTTTTGAATGAGCAGTTCTTC.

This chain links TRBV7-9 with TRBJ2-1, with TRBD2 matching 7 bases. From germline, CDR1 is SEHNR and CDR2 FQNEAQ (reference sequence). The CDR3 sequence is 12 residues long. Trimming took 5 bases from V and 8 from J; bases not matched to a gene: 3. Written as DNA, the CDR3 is TGTGCCAGCAGCCGGACTAGATATGAGCAGTTCTTC. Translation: CASSRTRYEQFF.

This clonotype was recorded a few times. The CDR3 DNA follows: TGCAGTGCTAGAGTCACAGGGGGAGGCACCGGGGAGCTGTTTTTT. Translation: CSARVTGGGTGELFF. The chain couples TRBV20-1 to TRBJ2-2, with 8 bases fitting TRBD1. CDR1 is DFQATT and CDR2 is SNEGSKA in the germline V gene (reference sequence). V lost 1 base to trimming and J lost 4 bases; unmatched junction nucleotides: 5. The CDR3 has 15 residues.

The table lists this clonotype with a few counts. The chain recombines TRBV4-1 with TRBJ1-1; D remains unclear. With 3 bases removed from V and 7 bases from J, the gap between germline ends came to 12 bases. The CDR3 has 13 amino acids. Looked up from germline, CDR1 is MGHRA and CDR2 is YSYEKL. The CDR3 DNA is TGCGCCAGCAGCCAGGAAGGCCGGAGTGAAGCTTTCTTT. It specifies CASSQEGRSEAFF.

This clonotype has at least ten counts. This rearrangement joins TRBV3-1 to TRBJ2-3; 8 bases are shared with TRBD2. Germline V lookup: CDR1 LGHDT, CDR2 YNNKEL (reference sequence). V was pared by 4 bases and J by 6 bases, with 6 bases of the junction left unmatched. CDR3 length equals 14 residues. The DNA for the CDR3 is TGTGCCAGCAGCCGGACTAGCAGTGGGGATACGCAGTATTTT. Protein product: CASSRTSSGDTQYF.

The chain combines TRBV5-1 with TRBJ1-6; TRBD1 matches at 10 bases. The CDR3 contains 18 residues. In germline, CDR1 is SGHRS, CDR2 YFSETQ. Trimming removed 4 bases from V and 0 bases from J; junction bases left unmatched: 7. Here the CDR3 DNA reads TGCGCCAGCAGCCCCGGGGGACAGGGGAACTCCTATAATTCACCCCTCCACTTT. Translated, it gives CASSPGGQGNSYNSPLHF.

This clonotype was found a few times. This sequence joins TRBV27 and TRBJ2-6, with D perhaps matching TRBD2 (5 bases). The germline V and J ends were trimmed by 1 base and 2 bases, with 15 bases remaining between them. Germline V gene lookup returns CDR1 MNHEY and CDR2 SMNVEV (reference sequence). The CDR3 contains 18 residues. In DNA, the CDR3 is TGTGCCAGCAGTTTATTTCGGACTCAACTCACTGGGGCCAACGTCCTGACTTTC. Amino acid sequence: CASSLFRTQLTGANVLTF.

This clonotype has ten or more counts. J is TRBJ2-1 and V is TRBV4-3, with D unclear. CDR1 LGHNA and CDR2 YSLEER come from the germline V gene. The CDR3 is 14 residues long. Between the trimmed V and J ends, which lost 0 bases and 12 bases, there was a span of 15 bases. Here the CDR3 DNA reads TGCGCCAGCAGCCAAGATCGGGCGACCTTCCTGCAGTTCTTC. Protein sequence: CASSQDRATFLQFF.

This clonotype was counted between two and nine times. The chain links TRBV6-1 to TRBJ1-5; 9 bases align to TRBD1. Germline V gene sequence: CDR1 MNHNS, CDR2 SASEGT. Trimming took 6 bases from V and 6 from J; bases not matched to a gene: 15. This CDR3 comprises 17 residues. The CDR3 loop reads CASRISTGGYMGQPQHF. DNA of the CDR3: TGTGCCAGCAGGATATCTACAGGGGGCTACATGGGTCAGCCCCAGCATTTT.

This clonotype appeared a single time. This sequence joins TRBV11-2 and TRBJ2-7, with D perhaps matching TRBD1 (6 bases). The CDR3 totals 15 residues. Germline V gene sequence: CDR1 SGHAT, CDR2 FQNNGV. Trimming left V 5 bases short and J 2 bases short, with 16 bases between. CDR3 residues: CASSHGDIGPYEQYF. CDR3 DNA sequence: TGTGCCAGCAGCCATGGGGACATTGGACCCTACGAGCAGTACTTC. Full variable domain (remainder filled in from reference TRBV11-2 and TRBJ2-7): EAGVAQSPRYKIIEKRQSVAFWCNPISGHATLYWYQQILGQGPKLLIQFQNNGVVDDSQLPKDRFSAERLKGVDSTLKIQPAKLEDSAVYLCASSHGDIGPYEQYFGPGTRLTVT.

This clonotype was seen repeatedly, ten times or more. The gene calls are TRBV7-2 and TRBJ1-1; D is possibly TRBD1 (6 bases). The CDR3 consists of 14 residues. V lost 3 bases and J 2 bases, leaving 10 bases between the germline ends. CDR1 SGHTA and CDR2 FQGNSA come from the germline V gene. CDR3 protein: CASSFGRGNTEAFF. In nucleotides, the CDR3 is TGTGCCAGCAGCTTCGGCAGGGGAAACACTGAAGCTTTCTTT.

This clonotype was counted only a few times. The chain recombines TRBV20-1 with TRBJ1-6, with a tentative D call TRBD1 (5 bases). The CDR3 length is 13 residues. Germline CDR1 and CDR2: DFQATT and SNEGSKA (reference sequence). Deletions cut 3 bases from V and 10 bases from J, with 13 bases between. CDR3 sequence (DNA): TGCAGTGCTAGGCCCGACAGATCCTCACCCCTCCACTTT. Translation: CSARPDRSSPLHF.

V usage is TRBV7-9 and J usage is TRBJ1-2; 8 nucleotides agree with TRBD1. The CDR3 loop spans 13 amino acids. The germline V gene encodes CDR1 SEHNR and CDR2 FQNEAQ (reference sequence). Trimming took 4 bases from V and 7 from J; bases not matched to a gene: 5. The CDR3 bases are TGTGCCAGCAGCTACGACAGGGGCTCTGGCTACACCTTC. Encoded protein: CASSYDRGSGYTF.

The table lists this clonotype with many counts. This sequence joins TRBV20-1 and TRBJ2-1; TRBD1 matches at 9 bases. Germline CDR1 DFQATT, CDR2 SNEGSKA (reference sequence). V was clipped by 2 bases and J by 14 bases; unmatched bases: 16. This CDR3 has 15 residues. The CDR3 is CSARPGTGRTPGEFF. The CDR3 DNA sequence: TGCAGTGCTAGACCCGGGACAGGGCGGACCCCCGGTGAGTTCTTC.

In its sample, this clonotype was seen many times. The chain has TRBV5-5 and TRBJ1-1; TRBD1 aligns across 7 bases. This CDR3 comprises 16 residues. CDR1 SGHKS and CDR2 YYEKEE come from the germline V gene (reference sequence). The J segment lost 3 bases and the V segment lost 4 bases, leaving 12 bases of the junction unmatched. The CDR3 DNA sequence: TGTGCCAGCAGCCACAGACCGACAGGGTTGGACACTGAAGCTTTCTTT. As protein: CASSHRPTGLDTEAFF.

This chain's CDR3 is CASSQAGTGNPNEQFF. CDR3 nucleotides: TGCGCCAGCAGCCAAGCGGGGACAGGGAACCCGAATGAGCAGTTCTTC. The chain has TRBV4-3 and TRBJ2-1; 9 nucleotides match TRBD1. The CDR3 extends over 16 amino acids. The germline V gene encodes CDR1 LGHNA and CDR2 YSLEER. V shed 1 base and J 7 bases; nucleotides not matched to a gene: 8.

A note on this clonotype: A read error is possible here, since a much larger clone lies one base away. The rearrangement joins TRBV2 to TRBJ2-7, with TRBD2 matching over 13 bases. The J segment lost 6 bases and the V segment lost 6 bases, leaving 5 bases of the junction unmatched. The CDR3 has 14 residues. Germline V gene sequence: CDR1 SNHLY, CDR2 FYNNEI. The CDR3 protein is CASRPGTSGVEQYF. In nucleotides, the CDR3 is TGTGCCAGCAGACCCGGGACTAGCGGGGTCGAGCAGTACTTC.

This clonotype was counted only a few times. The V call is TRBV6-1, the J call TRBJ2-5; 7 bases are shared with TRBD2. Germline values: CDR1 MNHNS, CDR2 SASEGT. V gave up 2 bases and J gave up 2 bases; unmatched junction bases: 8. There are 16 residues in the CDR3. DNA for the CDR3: TGTGCCAGCAGTGAACGGGGGGTAGGTTGGCAAGAGACCCAGTACTTC. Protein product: CASSERGVGWQETQYF.